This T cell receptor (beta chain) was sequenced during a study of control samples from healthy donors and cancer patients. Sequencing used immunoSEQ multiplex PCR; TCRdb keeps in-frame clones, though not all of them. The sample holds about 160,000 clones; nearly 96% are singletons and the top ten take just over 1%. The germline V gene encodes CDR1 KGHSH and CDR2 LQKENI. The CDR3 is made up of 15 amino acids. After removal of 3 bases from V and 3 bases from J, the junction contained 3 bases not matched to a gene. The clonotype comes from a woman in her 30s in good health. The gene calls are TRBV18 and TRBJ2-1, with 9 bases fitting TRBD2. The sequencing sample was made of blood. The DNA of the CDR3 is TGTGCCAGCTCACCGGGGACTAGCAGCTACAATGAGCAGTTCTTC. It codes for CASSPGTSSYNEQFF.